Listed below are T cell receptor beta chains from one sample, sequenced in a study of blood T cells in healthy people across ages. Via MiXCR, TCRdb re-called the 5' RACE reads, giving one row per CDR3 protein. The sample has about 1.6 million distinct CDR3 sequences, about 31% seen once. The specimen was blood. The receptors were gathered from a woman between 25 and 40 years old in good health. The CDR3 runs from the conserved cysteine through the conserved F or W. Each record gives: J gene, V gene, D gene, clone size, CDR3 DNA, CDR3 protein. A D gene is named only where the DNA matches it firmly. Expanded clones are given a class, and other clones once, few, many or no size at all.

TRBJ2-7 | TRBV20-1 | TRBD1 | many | TGCAGTGCCAGTCGCGCAGGGGGAACCTACGAGCAGTACTTC | CSASRAGGTYEQYF
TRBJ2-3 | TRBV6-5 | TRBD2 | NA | TGTGCCAGCAGTCACCGGACTAGCGGGGGCCCAGATACGCAGTATTTT | CASSHRTSGGPDTQYF
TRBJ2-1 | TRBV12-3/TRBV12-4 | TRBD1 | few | TGTGCCAGCGGGAGAGACAGGGGGGTCCACAATGAGCAGTTCTTC | CASGRDRGVHNEQFF
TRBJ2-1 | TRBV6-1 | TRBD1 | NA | TGTGCCAGCAGTCTTACTAGAGGGACAGCTAACAATGAGCAGTTCTTC | CASSLTRGTANNEQFF
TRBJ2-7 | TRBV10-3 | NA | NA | TGTGCCATCAGGCCTGGGGGGTTCGTCTCCTACAATGAGCAGTACTTC | CAIRPGGFVSYNEQYF
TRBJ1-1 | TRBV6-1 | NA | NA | TGTGCCAGCAGTGAAGGCGGGCGTGAAGCTTTCTTT | CASSEGGREAFF
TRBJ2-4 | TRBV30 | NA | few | TGTGCCTGGAGGTTACTAGGGGGTAGTCGGCAGTACTTC | CAWRLLGGSRQYF
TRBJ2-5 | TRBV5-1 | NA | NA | TGCGCCAGCAGCTTGGCCCCAGGCCAACAAGAGACCCAGTACTTC | CASSLAPGQQETQYF
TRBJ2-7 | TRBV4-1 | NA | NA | TGCGCCAGCAGCCAATTCCCCCGGGATCCCTACGAGCAGTACTTC | CASSQFPRDPYEQYF
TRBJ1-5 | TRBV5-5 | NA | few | TGTGCCAGCAGCTTGGATGCAGGGACCCAGCCCCAGCATTTT | CASSLDAGTQPQHF
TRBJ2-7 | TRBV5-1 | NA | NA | TGCGCCAGCAGCTTGACCAGGGACGGAGTCTACGAGCAGTACTTC | CASSLTRDGVYEQYF
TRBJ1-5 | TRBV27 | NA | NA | TGTGCCAGCAGTACCCAGGCAAATCAGCCCCAGCATTTT | CASSTQANQPQHF
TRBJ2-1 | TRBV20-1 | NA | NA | TGCAGTGCTAGAGAGGTGGCTGGTCGAGGGCAGTTCTTC | CSAREVAGRGQFF
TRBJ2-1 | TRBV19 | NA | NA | TGTGCCAGTAGCAATAGGGCTTACAATGAGCAGTTCTTC | CASSNRAYNEQFF
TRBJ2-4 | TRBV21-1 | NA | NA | TGTGCCAGCAGCCAAGAAGGGCCCTTAGCCAAAAACATTCAGTACTTC | CASSQEGPLAKNIQYF
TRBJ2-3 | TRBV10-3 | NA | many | TGTGCCATCAGTGATGCGAACCCCCCTGGGGATACGCAGTATTTT | CAISDANPPGDTQYF
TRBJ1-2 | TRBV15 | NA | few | TGTGCCACCAGCAGAGGGGACGTTCCTCGGTACACCTTC | CATSRGDVPRYTF
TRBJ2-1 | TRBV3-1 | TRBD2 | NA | TGTGCCAGCAGCCAAGATAGCGGGCATGAGCAGTTCTTC | CASSQDSGHEQFF
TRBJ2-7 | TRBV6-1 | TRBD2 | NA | TGTGCCAGCAGTGCCTCGGCGGGGGGAGGGGGCTCCTACGAGCAGTACTTC | CASSASAGGGGSYEQYF
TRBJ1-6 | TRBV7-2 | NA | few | TGTGCCAGCAGCTTATTACAGGGAGGACCCCTCCACTTT | CASSLLQGGPLHF
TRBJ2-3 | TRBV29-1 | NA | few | TGCAGCGTTAGGGAAGGGGGCACAGATACGCAGTATTTT | CSVREGGTDTQYF
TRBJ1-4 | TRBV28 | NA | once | TGTGCCAGCAGCCAAAAAACAGCCAACTTGGAAAAACTGTTTTTT | CASSQKTANLEKLFF
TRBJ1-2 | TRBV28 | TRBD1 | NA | TGTGCCAGCGAGACAGGGGCAAACTATGGCTACACCTTC | CASETGANYGYTF
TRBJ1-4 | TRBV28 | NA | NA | TGTGCCAGCAGTTCCACCCCGAGGGGAGGGGCCCGGTACCGCTTTGAAAAACTGTTTTTT | CASSSTPRGGARYRFEKLFF